Listed below are T cell receptor beta chains from one sample, sequenced in a study of T cell repertoires in cytomegalovirus infection. TCRdb re-called the reads with MiXCR, one entry per CDR3 protein. Among about 830,000 distinct CDR3 sequences listed, roughly 33% were seen once. No antigen has been identified for these receptors. Material: cultured CD8+ T cells from PBMCs, obtained from culture after CMV antigen stimulation. The receptors were gathered from a human donor in good health (CMV status not recorded). Some clones in this sample may be carry-over from other donors' samples. Both conserved end residues are part of each CDR3. The order of the fields is J gene, D gene, V gene, clone size, CDR3 length, CDR3 DNA, CDR3 protein. The D gene is left open where the match is weak. Not all rows give a size; the values are once, few, many and, for expanded clones, a class.

J gene: TRBJ1-5; D gene: .; V gene: TRBV7-8; clone size: many; CDR3 length: 13; CDR3 DNA: TGTGCCAGCAGCTTCGGCATCAATCAGCCCCAGCATTTT; CDR3 protein: CASSFGINQPQHF
J gene: TRBJ1-5; D gene: .; V gene: TRBV19; clone size: few; CDR3 length: 15; CDR3 DNA: TGTGCCAGTACCGCCCGGGCAGGCTTGGGACAGCCCCAGCATTTT; CDR3 protein: CASTARAGLGQPQHF
J gene: TRBJ2-5; D gene: .; V gene: TRBV6-5; clone size: .; CDR3 length: 15; CDR3 DNA: TGTGCCAGCAGTTACCTGAGGGACACCCTGGAGACCCAGTACTTC; CDR3 protein: CASSYLRDTLETQYF
J gene: TRBJ2-1; D gene: .; V gene: TRBV19; clone size: few; CDR3 length: 15; CDR3 DNA: TGTGCCAGTAGTGTCAGGCAGGGGACCTACAATGAGCAGTTCTTC; CDR3 protein: CASSVRQGTYNEQFF
J gene: TRBJ2-2; D gene: .; V gene: TRBV5-5; clone size: few; CDR3 length: 19; CDR3 DNA: TGTGCCAGCAGCTTGGGGGCGGGGGCTTTTCGCCACCGCCCCGGGGAGCTGTTTTTT; CDR3 protein: CASSLGAGAFRHRPGELFF
J gene: TRBJ2-1; D gene: TRBD2; V gene: TRBV11-2; clone size: few; CDR3 length: 17; CDR3 DNA: TGTGCCAGCAGCTTAGCCTCTCAAACTAGCGGAGTCTATGAGCAGTTCTTC; CDR3 protein: CASSLASQTSGVYEQFF
J gene: TRBJ2-7; D gene: TRBD2; V gene: TRBV7-9; clone size: many; CDR3 length: 16; CDR3 DNA: TGTGCCAGCAGCTTAGTAGATGCGGGGGGGGACTACGAGCAGTACTTC; CDR3 protein: CASSLVDAGGDYEQYF
J gene: TRBJ2-5; D gene: .; V gene: TRBV20-1; clone size: .; CDR3 length: 16; CDR3 DNA: TGCAGTGCTAGAGCCCCTCACCGATCGCGGGAAGAGACCCAGTACTTC; CDR3 protein: CSARAPHRSREETQYF
J gene: TRBJ2-1; D gene: TRBD2; V gene: TRBV7-6; clone size: few; CDR3 length: 15; CDR3 DNA: TGTGCCAGCAGCTTCCTAGCGGGGGCCAACAATGAGCAGTTCTTC; CDR3 protein: CASSFLAGANNEQFF
J gene: TRBJ2-2; D gene: .; V gene: TRBV29-1; clone size: few; CDR3 length: 16; CDR3 DNA: TGCAGCGTTGAAGATTCCATACCACAGGGTGGCGGGGAGCTGTTTTTT; CDR3 protein: CSVEDSIPQGGGELFF
J gene: TRBJ2-7; D gene: TRBD1; V gene: TRBV4-1; clone size: .; CDR3 length: 14; CDR3 DNA: TGCACCAGCAGCCAAGCAGGGACAGGGGCCGAGCAGTACTTC; CDR3 protein: CTSSQAGTGAEQYF
J gene: TRBJ1-3; D gene: .; V gene: TRBV19; clone size: .; CDR3 length: 15; CDR3 DNA: TGTGCCAGTAGTCTCCGAGGGGTCTCTGGAAACACCATATATTTT; CDR3 protein: CASSLRGVSGNTIYF
J gene: TRBJ1-2; D gene: .; V gene: TRBV5-6; clone size: .; CDR3 length: 13; CDR3 DNA: TGTGCCAGCAGCTTGGGAAGAGGGGAGGTCTACACCTTC; CDR3 protein: CASSLGRGEVYTF
J gene: TRBJ2-1; D gene: .; V gene: TRBV6-2/TRBV6-3; clone size: .; CDR3 length: 14; CDR3 DNA: TGTGCCAGCGGTAGGGGGGGATCCTACAATGAGCAGTTCTTC; CDR3 protein: CASGRGGSYNEQFF
J gene: TRBJ1-5; D gene: TRBD1; V gene: TRBV12-3/TRBV12-4; clone size: .; CDR3 length: 16; CDR3 DNA: TGTGCCAGCAGTTTTTTTCGGACAGGGCAGTTTCAGCCCCAGCATTTT; CDR3 protein: CASSFFRTGQFQPQHF
J gene: TRBJ2-7; D gene: TRBD2; V gene: TRBV4-2; clone size: .; CDR3 length: 14; CDR3 DNA: TGTGCCAGCAGCGGGGGGACTATTACCTACGAGCAGTACTTC; CDR3 protein: CASSGGTITYEQYF
J gene: TRBJ2-1; D gene: TRBD1; V gene: TRBV7-8; clone size: many; CDR3 length: 16; CDR3 DNA: TGTGCCAGCAGCTTAATTGGTCAGGGGGCCCCCAATGAGCAGTTCTTC; CDR3 protein: CASSLIGQGAPNEQFF
J gene: TRBJ2-2; D gene: TRBD2; V gene: TRBV4-3; clone size: few; CDR3 length: 18; CDR3 DNA: TGCGCCAGCAGCCAAGATCGGTTTAGCGGGGGGGCCCCCGGGGAGCTGTTTTTT; CDR3 protein: CASSQDRFSGGAPGELFF
J gene: TRBJ1-4; D gene: .; V gene: TRBV28; clone size: .; CDR3 length: 15; CDR3 DNA: TGTGCCAGCTTATTGTTCCGGGGCGGAAATGAAAAACTGTTTTTT; CDR3 protein: CASLLFRGGNEKLFF
J gene: TRBJ1-1; D gene: TRBD1; V gene: TRBV12-3/TRBV12-4; clone size: .; CDR3 length: 18; CDR3 DNA: TGTGCCAGCCTCAACTTTCCGGGACAGGGGGTTTTTAGCACTGAAGCTGTCTTT; CDR3 protein: CASLNFPGQGVFSTEAVF
J gene: TRBJ1-4; D gene: TRBD1; V gene: TRBV7-9; clone size: .; CDR3 length: 14; CDR3 DNA: TGTGCCAGCACCGCTTTCGGCAGGGGGGAAAAACTGTTTTTT; CDR3 protein: CASTAFGRGEKLFF
J gene: TRBJ1-2; D gene: .; V gene: TRBV27; clone size: .; CDR3 length: 14; CDR3 DNA: TGTGCCAGCAGTTTTGCCGGGACTGGCTATGGCTACACCTTC; CDR3 protein: CASSFAGTGYGYTF
J gene: TRBJ2-1; D gene: .; V gene: TRBV27; clone size: .; CDR3 length: 16; CDR3 DNA: TGTGCCAGCAGTTTAAACTCAGGGAATGTTCCCAATGAGCAGTTCTTC; CDR3 protein: CASSLNSGNVPNEQFF
J gene: TRBJ2-1; D gene: .; V gene: TRBV7-8; clone size: .; CDR3 length: 13; CDR3 DNA: TGTGCCAGCAGCCCCCCGACAGACAATGAGCAGTTCTTC; CDR3 protein: CASSPPTDNEQFF
J gene: TRBJ2-2; D gene: TRBD2; V gene: TRBV7-2; clone size: once; CDR3 length: 20; CDR3 DNA: TGTGTCAGCAGCTTAGTGTTGCGGATACTAGCGGGGACGAGCGAAGGGGAGCTGTTTTTT; CDR3 protein: CVSSLVLRILAGTSEGELFF
J gene: TRBJ2-7; D gene: .; V gene: TRBV12-3/TRBV12-4; clone size: few; CDR3 length: 14; CDR3 DNA: TGTGCCAGCAGTTCCCCGGGACACTTCTACGAGCAGTACTTC; CDR3 protein: CASSSPGHFYEQYF
J gene: TRBJ2-3; D gene: TRBD1; V gene: TRBV5-5; clone size: .; CDR3 length: 12; CDR3 DNA: TGTGCCAGCAGCATGACAGGGGATACGCAGTATTTT; CDR3 protein: CASSMTGDTQYF
J gene: TRBJ2-1; D gene: .; V gene: TRBV27; clone size: many; CDR3 length: 15; CDR3 DNA: TGTGCCAGCAGTTTAACAAAGAGCTCCTACAATGAGCAGTTCTTC; CDR3 protein: CASSLTKSSYNEQFF
J gene: TRBJ2-3; D gene: .; V gene: TRBV4-1; clone size: .; CDR3 length: 15; CDR3 DNA: TGCGCCAGCAGCCAAGATCGGCAGGGTCCAGATACGCAGTATTTT; CDR3 protein: CASSQDRQGPDTQYF
J gene: TRBJ1-1; D gene: .; V gene: TRBV6-6; clone size: .; CDR3 length: 16; CDR3 DNA: TGTGCCAGCAGTTACCCTGGACGGCGGGAGAACACTGAAGCTTTCTTT; CDR3 protein: CASSYPGRRENTEAFF
J gene: TRBJ2-1; D gene: TRBD1; V gene: TRBV6-2/TRBV6-3; clone size: .; CDR3 length: 16; CDR3 DNA: TGTGCCAGCAGTTCAATACAGGGGGAAGGGGCCAATGAGCAGTTCTTC; CDR3 protein: CASSSIQGEGANEQFF
J gene: TRBJ2-1; D gene: .; V gene: TRBV4-1; clone size: .; CDR3 length: 15; CDR3 DNA: TGCGCCAGCAGCCAAGTTATAGAACAGGGCCTCGGGCAGTTCTTC; CDR3 protein: CASSQVIEQGLGQFF
J gene: TRBJ2-3; D gene: .; V gene: TRBV5-1; clone size: few; CDR3 length: 20; CDR3 DNA: TGCGCCAGCAGCCACCACGGAGCGAAGGTGGAGTATCAGGGCACAGATACGCAGTATTTT; CDR3 protein: CASSHHGAKVEYQGTDTQYF
J gene: TRBJ2-7; D gene: TRBD1; V gene: TRBV6-5; clone size: few; CDR3 length: 15; CDR3 DNA: TGTGCCAGCAGTTACTCTGGGACAGGGGTGGGCGAGCAGTACTTC; CDR3 protein: CASSYSGTGVGEQYF
J gene: TRBJ2-1; D gene: .; V gene: TRBV19; clone size: .; CDR3 length: 16; CDR3 DNA: TGTGCCAGTAGTATAGCCTCTTACGGGACACGGAATGAGCAGTTCTTC; CDR3 protein: CASSIASYGTRNEQFF
J gene: TRBJ1-2; D gene: .; V gene: TRBV24-1; clone size: few; CDR3 length: 13; CDR3 DNA: TGTGCCACCAGTGACTTTGACTCTGATGGCTACACCTTC; CDR3 protein: CATSDFDSDGYTF
J gene: TRBJ1-2; D gene: .; V gene: TRBV4-1; clone size: few; CDR3 length: 16; CDR3 DNA: TGCGCCAGCAGCCAAGGGAGAGCGACAGACCACTATGGCTACACCTTC; CDR3 protein: CASSQGRATDHYGYTF
J gene: TRBJ2-3; D gene: TRBD1; V gene: TRBV12-3/TRBV12-4; clone size: few; CDR3 length: 16; CDR3 DNA: TGTGCCAGCAGCTCACCGACAGGGGATAGCACAGATACGCAGTATTTT; CDR3 protein: CASSSPTGDSTDTQYF
J gene: TRBJ2-2; D gene: TRBD1; V gene: TRBV6-2/TRBV6-3; clone size: few; CDR3 length: 15; CDR3 DNA: TGTGCCAGCAGTTACCAGGGGGCTTGGACCGGGGAGCTGTTTTTT; CDR3 protein: CASSYQGAWTGELFF
J gene: TRBJ2-5; D gene: .; V gene: TRBV25-1; clone size: few; CDR3 length: 19; CDR3 DNA: TGTGCCAGCAGTCCTAGCCGGGACCCTCCTGCCTATCTCCAAGAGACCCAGTACTTC; CDR3 protein: CASSPSRDPPAYLQETQYF
J gene: TRBJ2-5; D gene: TRBD2; V gene: TRBV7-8; clone size: many; CDR3 length: 16; CDR3 DNA: TGTGCCAGCAGCCCCACCGGTGTGGCGGGGGGTGAGACCCAGTACTTC; CDR3 protein: CASSPTGVAGGETQYF
J gene: TRBJ2-4; D gene: .; V gene: TRBV5-4; clone size: .; CDR3 length: 12; CDR3 DNA: TGTGCCAGCAGGTCGGAAAAAAACATTCAGTACTTC; CDR3 protein: CASRSEKNIQYF
J gene: TRBJ2-5; D gene: .; V gene: TRBV19; clone size: few; CDR3 length: 15; CDR3 DNA: TGTGCCAGTACCGGAACAGGGTTAGCTTCGGAGACCCAGTACTTC; CDR3 protein: CASTGTGLASETQYF
J gene: TRBJ1-4; D gene: .; V gene: TRBV7-9; clone size: .; CDR3 length: 14; CDR3 DNA: TGTGCCAGCAGCTTAGTGTCAGGGATTGAAAAACTGTTTTTT; CDR3 protein: CASSLVSGIEKLFF
J gene: TRBJ1-5; D gene: .; V gene: TRBV7-2; clone size: many; CDR3 length: 15; CDR3 DNA: TGTGCCAGCAGCCCAGATGGGGTAAGCAATCAGCCCCAGCATTTT; CDR3 protein: CASSPDGVSNQPQHF
J gene: TRBJ2-1; D gene: TRBD2; V gene: TRBV4-1; clone size: .; CDR3 length: 16; CDR3 DNA: TGCGCCAGCAGCCAAGAAACTAGCGGGGGGGACAATGAGCAGTTCTTC; CDR3 protein: CASSQETSGGDNEQFF
J gene: TRBJ2-1; D gene: .; V gene: TRBV19; clone size: few; CDR3 length: 16; CDR3 DNA: TGTGCCAGTAGTACCCGGAGGGGGACTTCCTACAATGAGCAGTTCTTC; CDR3 protein: CASSTRRGTSYNEQFF
J gene: TRBJ2-1; D gene: .; V gene: TRBV24-1; clone size: few; CDR3 length: 15; CDR3 DNA: TGTGCCACCAGTCACTCAGGGTTTACGGACAATGAGCAGTTCTTC; CDR3 protein: CATSHSGFTDNEQFF
J gene: TRBJ1-5; D gene: .; V gene: TRBV10-2; clone size: once; CDR3 length: 16; CDR3 DNA: TGCGCCAGCAGTGAGTCGAGTTGGCGGGGCAATCAGCCCCAGCATTTT; CDR3 protein: CASSESSWRGNQPQHF
J gene: TRBJ1-1; D gene: TRBD1; V gene: TRBV7-2; clone size: many; CDR3 length: 15; CDR3 DNA: TGTGCCAGCAGCTTCGAATACAGGGGAAACACTGAAGCTTTCTTT; CDR3 protein: CASSFEYRGNTEAFF
J gene: TRBJ2-2; D gene: .; V gene: TRBV27; clone size: few; CDR3 length: 14; CDR3 DNA: TGTGCCAGCAGTTTATTGGGGGGAGCCGGGGAGCTGTTTTTT; CDR3 protein: CASSLLGGAGELFF
J gene: TRBJ1-1; D gene: .; V gene: TRBV19; clone size: many; CDR3 length: 15; CDR3 DNA: TGTGCCAGTAGTATATATCAGGGAATGAACACTGAAGCTTTCTTT; CDR3 protein: CASSIYQGMNTEAFF
J gene: TRBJ1-6; D gene: .; V gene: TRBV25-1; clone size: .; CDR3 length: 19; CDR3 DNA: TGTGCCAGCAGTGAATATTTTTGGGAAACAGGGAAAGAAAATTCACCCCTCCACTTT; CDR3 protein: CASSEYFWETGKENSPLHF
J gene: TRBJ2-7; D gene: .; V gene: TRBV7-9; clone size: .; CDR3 length: 16; CDR3 DNA: TGTGCCAGCAGCTTAGCGGGTCAACTAAGCTCCTACGAGCAGTACTTC; CDR3 protein: CASSLAGQLSSYEQYF
J gene: TRBJ1-6; D gene: .; V gene: TRBV7-8; clone size: few; CDR3 length: 16; CDR3 DNA: TGTGCCAGCAGCTTGTCGGAGGGGGTCTATAATTCACCCCTCCACTTT; CDR3 protein: CASSLSEGVYNSPLHF